The 20 T cell receptor beta chains below all came from one sample that was sequenced in a study of OX40 agonist ivuxolimab in advanced cancers. TCRdb keeps only in-frame clones here, not all; method: immunoSEQ multiplex PCR. The sample includes about 55,000 clones, 75% to 90% of them seen just once. Sequencing was performed on CD4+ or CD8+ T cells sorted from blood, taken in a trial of the OX40 agonist ivuxolimab. The source of these receptors is an adult with an advanced solid tumor such as melanoma, head and neck, liver or kidney cancer.

The V call is TRBV19, the J call TRBJ1-5; D not resolved. CDR3 length: 14 residues. Germline CDR1 is LNHDA and CDR2 is SQIVND (reference sequence). V lost 5 bases to trimming and J lost 8 bases, with 16 bases between them. The CDR3 bases are TGTGCCAGTAGTCTAACCTTGCCTACGGAGCCCCAGCATTTT. Translation: CASSLTLPTEPQHF.

V and J are TRBV7-2 and TRBJ2-7; the D is unclear. This CDR3 is built from 13 residues. V was pared by 1 base and J by 7 bases, with 11 bases between. Germline-derived CDR1 and CDR2 are SGHTA and FQGNSA. The CDR3 loop reads CASSLGGIWEQYF. The CDR3 DNA follows: TGTGCCAGCAGCTTAGGAGGAATTTGGGAGCAGTACTTC.

V gene TRBV25-1 combines with J gene TRBJ2-7; unclear D gene. V gave up 5 bases and J gave up 2 bases, with 25 bases separating them. Germline assignment: CDR1 MGHDK and CDR2 SYGVNS. The CDR3 contains 18 residues. The CDR3 DNA follows: TGTGCCAGCAGTCCTCGGGCCGGCCCCCCACAGAGAACCTACGAGCAGTACTTC. Amino acid sequence: CASSPRAGPPQRTYEQYF.

This sequence joins TRBV9 and TRBJ1-5; weak D call: TRBD1 (5 bases). Per the germline V gene, CDR1 is SGDLS and CDR2 is YYNGEE. V dropped 3 bases and J dropped 3 bases, with 7 bases sitting between them. This CDR3 is built from 13 residues. This CDR3 reads CASSGGYNQPQHF. DNA of the CDR3: TGTGCCAGCAGCGGGGGGTACAATCAGCCCCAGCATTTT.

The chain employs TRBV2 and TRBJ2-3; 7 positions match TRBD2. The J segment lost 2 bases and the V segment lost 3 bases, leaving 5 bases of the junction unmatched. Germline V lookup: CDR1 SNHLY, CDR2 FYNNEI. This CDR3 comprises 15 residues. The CDR3 spells CASSDRRGDTDTQYF. In nucleotides, the CDR3 is TGTGCCAGCAGTGATCGACGGGGGGACACAGATACGCAGTATTTT.

The chain is built from TRBV2 and TRBJ2-1; D is ambiguous. The CDR3 extends over 10 amino acids. Trimming removed 6 bases from V and 7 bases from J, with 4 bases in between. Germline V lookup: CDR1 SNHLY, CDR2 FYNNEI. The CDR3 nucleotides are TGTGCCAGCAGGGCAAATGAGCAGTTCTTC. This codes for CASRANEQFF. The variable domain in full, with the rest retrieved from reference TRBV2 and TRBJ2-1, is EPEVTQTPSHQVTQMGQEVILRCVPISNHLYFYWYRQILGQKVEFLVSFYNNEISEKSEIFDDQFSVERPDGSNFTLKIRSTKLEDSAMYFCASRANEQFFGPGTRLTVL.

This sequence joins TRBV29-1 and TRBJ1-1; TRBD1 is a possible D gene (5 bases). CDR1 and CDR2 (germline): SQVTM, ANQGSEA. This CDR3 has 10 residues. V lost 5 bases, J lost 10 bases, and 11 bases lay in between. The CDR3 protein is CSVQVQAAFF. The CDR3 coding sequence is TGCAGCGTTCAAGTACAGGCAGCTTTCTTT.

The rearrangement uses TRBV27 and TRBJ1-4; D is uncertain. Germline-derived CDR1 and CDR2 are MNHEY and SMNVEV (reference sequence). This CDR3 spans 17 amino acids. Trimming removed 1 base at V and 0 bases at J, with 12 bases between. CDR3 in DNA: TGTGCCAGCAGTTTATTGGCAGGACGCTCAACTAATGAAAAACTGTTTTTT. It encodes CASSLLAGRSTNEKLFF.

J is TRBJ1-2 and V is TRBV7-2, with 9 bases that match TRBD1. The CDR3 contains 16 residues. The germline gives CDR1 SGHTA, CDR2 FQGNSA. V was pared by 6 bases and J by 7 bases, with 15 bases of the junction left unmatched. CDR3: CASSSSGQGPPLGYTF. Here the CDR3 DNA reads TGTGCCAGCAGTAGTTCAGGACAGGGGCCTCCCCTTGGCTACACCTTC.

J is TRBJ2-1 and V is TRBV19; D call uncertain. This CDR3 is 15 amino acids long. CDR1 and CDR2 (germline): LNHDA, SQIVND (reference sequence). Deletions cut 5 bases from V and 7 bases from J, with 18 bases between. The CDR3 DNA follows: TGTGCCAGTAGTTTCGGGCCTACTGTTGAGAATGAGCAGTTCTTC. It translates to CASSFGPTVENEQFF.

This chain joins TRBV4-1 and TRBJ1-5; tentatively, D is TRBD1 (5 bases). The CDR3 loop spans 14 amino acids. The germline gives CDR1 MGHRA, CDR2 YSYEKL. V was pared by 2 bases and J by 6 bases, with 11 bases between. This CDR3 is CASSQSPGGQPQHF. The CDR3 bases are TGCGCCAGCAGCCAAAGTCCGGGGGGTCAGCCCCAGCATTTT.

The chain carries TRBV6-1 and TRBJ2-1, with no clear D. The CDR3 runs to 12 residues. Between the trimmed V and J ends, which lost 3 bases and 4 bases, there was a span of 4 bases. Germline lookup yields CDR1 MNHNS and CDR2 SASEGT. The CDR3 nucleotides are TGTGCCAGCAGTGATACTTACAATGAGCAGTTCTTC. Protein: CASSDTYNEQFF.

The rearrangement links TRBV5-5 to TRBJ1-1; D uncertain. Deletions cut 8 bases from V and 2 bases from J, with 16 bases between. The CDR3 has 14 residues. Looked up from germline, CDR1 is SGHKS and CDR2 is YYEKEE (reference sequence). The chain's CDR3 is CASLPWASNTEAFF. CDR3 nucleotides: TGTGCCAGTCTCCCCTGGGCGTCAAACACTGAAGCTTTCTTT.

The V gene is TRBV7-2, the J gene TRBJ2-7; 9 bases map to TRBD2. CDR1 and CDR2 (germline): SGHTA, FQGNSA. This CDR3 has 15 residues. V shed 2 bases and J 7 bases; nucleotides not matched to a gene: 9. CDR3 bases: TGTGCCAGCAGCTTATTCCGCGGGGGGGCCGGGGAGCAGTACTTC. It specifies CASSLFRGGAGEQYF.

The rearrangement uses TRBV9 and TRBJ2-3; possibly TRBD1 or TRBD2 for D (6 bases each). Germline V gene lookup returns CDR1 SGDLS and CDR2 YYNGEE. The ends were cut back, 0 bases at V and 0 bases at J, with 11 bases in the middle. The CDR3 covers 16 residues. CDR3 amino acids: CASSVGGGTSTDTQYF. In DNA form, the CDR3 reads TGTGCCAGCAGCGTAGGTGGGGGGACAAGCACAGATACGCAGTATTTT.

The chain joins TRBV7-3 to TRBJ1-2, with no clear D. This CDR3 is 15 amino acids long. V gave up 1 base and J gave up 0 bases, with 9 bases separating them. Per the germline V gene, CDR1 is SGHTA and CDR2 is FQGTGA. The CDR3 loop reads CASSLSGSANYGYTF. The CDR3 DNA reads as TGTGCCAGCAGCTTAAGCGGCAGCGCTAACTATGGCTACACCTTC. Full variable domain (missing parts from reference TRBV7-3 and TRBJ1-2): GAGVSQTPSNKVTEKGKYVELRCDPISGHTALYWYRQSLGQGPEFLIYFQGTGAADDSGLPNDRFFAVRPEGSVSTLKIQRTERGDSAVYLCASSLSGSANYGYTFGSGTRLTVV.

The chain carries TRBV6-5 and TRBJ1-1; D not resolved. The CDR3 extends over 13 amino acids. V dropped 4 bases and J dropped 0 bases, with 6 bases sitting between them. Germline V CDR1 and CDR2: MNHEY, SVGAGI. CDR3 amino acids: CASSFDMNTEAFF. CDR3 nucleotides: TGTGCCAGCAGTTTTGACATGAACACTGAAGCTTTCTTT.

The chain joins TRBV28 to TRBJ2-7; possible D gene TRBD1, 5 bases. Trimming pared 2 bases from V and 5 bases from J, leaving 10 bases between. Germline CDR1 is MDHEN and CDR2 is SYDVKM. This CDR3 has 13 amino acids. The CDR3 is CASSLQGQDEQYF. The CDR3 DNA reads as TGTGCCAGCAGTTTACAGGGTCAGGACGAGCAGTACTTC.

This chain links TRBV5-6 with TRBJ1-1, with a weak D call TRBD1 (5 bases). Germline CDR1 reads SGHDT; CDR2 reads YYEEEE. The CDR3 extends over 15 amino acids. V dropped 0 bases and J dropped 9 bases, with 18 bases sitting between them. The CDR3 is CASSLGRQPQLQAFF. Here the CDR3 DNA reads TGTGCCAGCAGCTTGGGCAGACAGCCCCAACTCCAAGCTTTCTTT.

This chain joins TRBV6-6 and TRBJ2-1, with 7 bases fitting TRBD2. J was trimmed by 8 bases and V by 2 bases; bases with no gene match: 9. This CDR3 is 15 amino acids long. CDR1 and CDR2 from the germline V gene are MNHNY and SVGAGI (reference sequence). CDR3: CASSYAVGGVDEQFF. The CDR3 DNA sequence: TGTGCCAGCAGTTACGCGGTGGGGGGGGTAGATGAGCAGTTCTTC.